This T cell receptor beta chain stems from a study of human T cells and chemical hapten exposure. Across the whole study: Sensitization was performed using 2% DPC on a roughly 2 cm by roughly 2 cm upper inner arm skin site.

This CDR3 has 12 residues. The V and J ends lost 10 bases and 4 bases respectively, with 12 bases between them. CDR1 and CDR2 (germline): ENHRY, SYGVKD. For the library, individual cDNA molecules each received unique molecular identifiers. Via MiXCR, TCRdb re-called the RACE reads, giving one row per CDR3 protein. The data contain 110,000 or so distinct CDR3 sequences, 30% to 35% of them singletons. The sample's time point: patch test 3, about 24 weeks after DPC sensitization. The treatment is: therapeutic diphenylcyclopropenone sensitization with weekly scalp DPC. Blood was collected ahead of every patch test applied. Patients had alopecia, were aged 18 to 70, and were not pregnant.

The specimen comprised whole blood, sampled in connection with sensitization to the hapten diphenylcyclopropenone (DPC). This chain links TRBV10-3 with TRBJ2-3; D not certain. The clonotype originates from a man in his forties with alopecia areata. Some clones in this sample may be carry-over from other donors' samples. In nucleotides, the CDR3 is TGTGCCACCGAAGGCGCCCCAGATACGCAGTATTTT. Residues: CATEGAPDTQYF.